The entry below describes one T cell receptor beta chain. This clone was counted between two and nine times. This receptor's antigen is unknown. No base-level quality is on record; no much larger clone is a single base apart. The same CDR3 can be traced to other DNA sequences in this sample. Using the deep immunoSEQ assay, multiplex PCR amplified TCR CDR3 regions from genomic DNA. Extracted genomic DNA from each cell subset was distributed evenly across all wells of several immunoSEQ 96-well plates, and each plate was treated as a replicate. For sorted subsets, each replicate PCR was loaded with approximately 0.2 ug genomic DNA, equivalent to about 33,000 T cell genomes. Purified libraries were quantified with a Qubit 3.0 fluorometer, sized on a Bioanalyzer 2100, and re-quantified with the KAPA Library Quantification kit. A separate single-read 150-cycle Illumina NextSeq 550 flow cell was used to sequence each immunoSEQ 96-well plate. The published analysis was carried out like this. Because the immunoSEQ output held only junctional sequences and lacked quality scores, the filtering could not match the filtering applied to full-length reads. Sequences were annotated with PyIR, a Python wrapper for IgBLAST v1.9, and V/J genes and CDR3 were assigned using IMGT germline references. Reads with weak V/J assignments (E-value above 1e-6), missing CDR3, stop codons, out-of-frame junctions, or ambiguous translated residues were removed. A V3J clonotype was defined by an identical inferred V gene, J gene, and CDR3 amino acid sequence. The percentage overlap between two repertoires was calculated by dividing the number of shared unique clonotypes by the size of the smaller repertoire. RTK rarefaction, the Chao1 estimator, and Recon v2.1 estimates of unobserved clonotypes were used to assess repertoire richness. For all TCRbeta clonotypes obtained by the gDNA method from a few donors, generation probabilities were computed with OLGA. Not all clones reach the TCRdb copy of this immuneACCESS table, which keeps in-frame sequences only. Checked studies attribute under half of the gap to unresolved V genes and leave the rest unexplained. D and trimming were read from the DNA, whereas the V and J calls and clone size are those reported in that table. A total of roughly 1,100,000 clones appear in this sample, around 74% of them only once. The top ten constitute 1.4% of the sample.

The data stem from a study of shared clonotypes between healthy human individuals (dated by TCRdb to the early 2020s). Background for the entire study: The cohort comprised a couple of women and three men aged 18 to 49 years. For each donor, CD4 naive and CD4 memory were each run on three plates, CD8 naive on two plates, and CD8 memory on one plate. To estimate repertoire size and how much clonotypes are shared between individuals, the study performed deep sequencing of blood TCR repertoires from a handful of healthy adults. Different laboratories and diverse techniques were used to prepare libraries and sequence TCR repertoires, to increase sequencing depth and limit assay-specific biases. Leukapheresis yielded between about 0.94 and 8.9 billion PBMCs per donor.

Donors were healthy HIV-negative adults with no recently reported acute infections or vaccinations. Only Caucasian adults living in Nashville, Tennessee, USA were represented among the donors. CD4+ T cells were enriched through magnetic negative selection, after which naive cells were positively selected on CD45RA and the remaining negative fraction served as the memory subset. Blood was collected by leukapheresis, and PBMCs were isolated by Ficoll-Histopaque density gradient centrifugation and then cryopreserved in liquid nitrogen vapor phase. Purity and quantity of every magnetically sorted T cell population were checked by analytical flow cytometry. From each sorted fraction, genomic DNA was isolated and quantified by UV absorbance on a Nanodrop 2000c. The full study reports these points: Larger estimated clonotype richness was generally found for naive subsets than for memory subsets. Pairwise subsampling indicated that sequencing depth was expected to affect the degree of clonotype sharing among donors. The genetic and exposure-history diversity represented was limited by the small number of donors. Sampling was restricted to blood, and TCR repertoires in tissues likely differ from the TCR repertoires found in blood. Higher generation probabilities were observed for clonotypes shared by all four sorted-subset donors than for non-shared clonotypes. Incomplete sequencing was indicated by rarefaction of sorted-subset datasets, despite the large sequencing depth. Approximately 5% of naive CD4, roughly 3.6% of naive CD8, approximately 2.2% of memory CD4, and 0.35% to 0.5% of memory CD8 clonotypes were shared across a few donors.

From the germline V gene, CDR1 is KGHSH and CDR2 is LQKENI. Clipping removes 5 bases from V and 1 base from J, with 4 as the unmatched junction base count. Inclusive of the bounding cysteine and phenylalanine, the CDR3 is 14 residues long. Solely the CDR3 DNA is kept, with 42 bases framed from the first base. The clonotype comes from a young man in good health. The V and J genes are TRBV18 and TRBJ2-7; 8 junctional bases match TRBD2. Specimen: memory CD4+ T cells sorted from blood. The cell subset or site label, as the study defines it: CD45RA-negative fraction. The CDR3 protein sequence reads: CASSAGGGSYEQYF. In nucleotides, the sequence is TGTGCCAGCTCAGCCGGCGGGGGGTCCTACGAGCAGTACTTC.